One and the same sample provided the 25 T cell receptor beta chains below, sequenced in a study of blood T cells in healthy people across ages. Using a J-beta primer mix together with a sample-barcoded 5' primer, a second PCR was run for roughly 6 to 12 cycles. TCRdb ran MiXCR on the 5' RACE reads and lists one entry per CDR3 protein. The sample includes about 640,000 distinct CDR3 sequences, 58% of them seen just once. The sequenced sample was blood. The receptor source for this set is a man aged 60 to 69 in good health.

The chain is built from TRBV7-2 and TRBJ2-7; D may match TRBD1 or TRBD2 (5 bases each). V was pared by 6 bases and J by 1 base, with 16 bases between. The CDR3 has 15 amino acids. CDR1 and CDR2 from the germline V gene are SGHTA and FQGNSA. The CDR3 coding sequence is TGTGCCAGCAGTTCCCAGGGAGATCGGTCCTACGAGCAGTACTTC. It is translated as CASSSQGDRSYEQYF.

The V and J genes are TRBV5-1 and TRBJ2-7; 9 nucleotides align to TRBD1. CDR1 SGHRS and CDR2 YFSETQ come from the germline V gene. The length of the CDR3 is 15 residues. V lost 5 bases to trimming and J lost 3 bases; unmatched junction nucleotides: 9. The CDR3 DNA is TGCGCCAGCAGTAAACAAACGGGACAGGGCTACGAGCAGTACTTC. Residues: CASSKQTGQGYEQYF.

The chain employs TRBV5-1 and TRBJ2-1; 8 bases are shared with TRBD1. The CDR3 is 16 amino acids. J lost 6 bases, V lost 0 bases, and 8 bases had no gene match. CDR1 is SGHRS and CDR2 is YFSETQ in the germline V gene. The CDR3 bases are TGCGCCAGCAGCTTGGCCCCTGGCGGACAGGGCAATGAGCAGTTCTTC. Amino acid sequence: CASSLAPGGQGNEQFF.

The rearrangement uses TRBV18 and TRBJ2-7; weak D call: TRBD2 (6 bases). This CDR3 has 14 amino acids. Trimming removed 6 bases at V and 3 bases at J, with 15 bases between. CDR1 and CDR2 (germline): KGHSH, LQKENI. For the CDR3, the DNA is TGTGCCAGCTCCCTTACTCTGGGGGGCTACGAGCAGTACTTC. Residues: CASSLTLGGYEQYF.

In this sample, this clonotype turned up a few times. The chain is built from TRBV7-6 and TRBJ2-1; a weak D match, TRBD2 (5 bases). V was shortened by 5 bases and J by 13 bases, with 15 bases between the two germline ends. Germline CDR1 and CDR2: SGHVS and FNYEAQ. This CDR3 spans 12 amino acids. As DNA, the CDR3 is TGTGCCAGCAGCCTCTTGACGGGGTTTCAGTTCTTC. Its protein is CASSLLTGFQFF.

This clonotype was detected once. Compared with germline, one end of the junction differs, possibly owing to a read error. The gene calls are TRBV13 and TRBJ1-3; weak D call: TRBD1 (6 bases). Germline V gene sequence: CDR1 PRHDT, CDR2 FYEKMQ (reference sequence). The CDR3 is 15 amino acids. This chain's CDR3 is CAGSTGHLSGNTIYF. The CDR3 bases are TGTGCCGGCAGCACGGGACACCTCTCTGGAAACACCATATATTTT. The full variable domain, with the rest looked up from reference TRBV13 and TRBJ1-3, is AAGVIQSPRHLIKEKRETATLKCYPIPRHDTVYWYQQGPGQDPQFLISFYEKMQSDKGSIPDRFSAQQFSDYHSELNMSSLELGDSALYFCAGSTGHLSGNTIYFGEGSWLTVV.

In the case of this clonotype: The junction departs from germline at one end; a sequencing error may be responsible. The chain recombines TRBV12-3 or TRBV12-4 with TRBJ2-1; D gene unclear. The CDR3 length is 15 residues. The CDR3 spells CTSSLRGSSYNEQFF. The CDR3 DNA follows: TGTACCAGCAGTTTACGAGGTAGCTCCTACAATGAGCAGTTCTTC.

The chain is built from TRBV12-3 or TRBV12-4 and TRBJ2-1, with D perhaps matching TRBD1 (6 bases). The CDR3 consists of 12 residues. V dropped 5 bases and J dropped 15 bases, with 17 bases sitting between them. The CDR3: CASSTLARGTFF. The CDR3 DNA sequence: TGTGCCAGCAGTACCTTGGCGAGGGGGACGTTCTTC.

A single count supports this clonotype. The chain recombines TRBV7-2 with TRBJ1-1; no definite D call. The germline V gene encodes CDR1 SGHTA and CDR2 FQGNSA. The V and J ends lost 5 bases and 1 base respectively, with 11 bases between them. The length of the CDR3 is 14 residues. DNA for the CDR3: TGTGCCAGCAGCCACGGAACAAGGAACACTGAAGCTTTCTTT. This sequence encodes CASSHGTRNTEAFF.

The CDR3 loop reads CASSPTLGTQYF. Here the CDR3 DNA reads TGTGCCAGCAGCCCCACCCTCGGGACCCAGTACTTC. The chain couples TRBV3-1 to TRBJ2-7; D remains unclear. The closer fit of TRBJ2-5 to the DNA end suggests the J call may be wrong. Germline CDR1 LGHDT, CDR2 YNNKEL (reference sequence). The CDR3 spans 12 residues.

This clonotype was picked up a small number of times. The CDR3 protein is CASSSALGGETQYF. As DNA, the CDR3 is TGTGCCAGCAGCTCTGCCCTGGGGGGAGAGACCCAGTACTTC. The J gene is TRBJ2-5, the V gene TRBV7-6, with D possibly matching TRBD2 (6 bases). Deletions cut 4 bases from V and 4 bases from J, with 13 bases between. Germline CDR1 reads SGHVS; CDR2 reads FNYEAQ. The CDR3 is 14 amino acids.

J is TRBJ2-1 and V is TRBV5-1, with 7 bases aligning to TRBD2. Germline V gene sequence: CDR1 SGHRS, CDR2 YFSETQ. Germline trimming cut 3 bases from V and 0 bases from J; bases unmatched to any gene: 9. The CDR3 consists of 17 residues. The CDR3 DNA reads TGCGCCAGCAGCTCTTGGGCTAGCGGAGGCTCCTACAATGAGCAGTTCTTC. Its protein product is CASSSWASGGSYNEQFF.

This sequence joins TRBV19 and TRBJ2-7, with 9 positions matching TRBD1. Germline CDR1 and CDR2: LNHDA and SQIVND (reference sequence). The CDR3 extends over 14 amino acids. Trimming at V came to 3 bases and at J to 5 bases, leaving 5 bases not matched to a gene. CDR3 sequence (DNA): TGTGCCAGTAGTATTGGGGACAGGGCTAACGAGCAGTACTTC. Translation gives CASSIGDRANEQYF.

The V and J genes are TRBV18 and TRBJ2-3; 8 nucleotides align to TRBD2. Per the germline V gene, CDR1 is KGHSH and CDR2 is LQKENI. The CDR3 has 15 amino acids. Losses at the gene ends were 1 base for V and 2 bases for J; bases not matched to a gene: 2. CDR3 loop: CASSPRRGATDTQYF. The CDR3 DNA reads TGTGCCAGCTCACCACGGCGGGGGGCCACAGATACGCAGTATTTT. The full variable domain, completed using reference TRBV18 and TRBJ2-3, is NAGVMQNPRHLVRRRGQEARLRCSPMKGHSHVYWYRQLPEEGLKFMVYLQKENIIDESGMPKERFSAEFPKEGPSILRIQQVVRGDSAAYFCASSPRRGATDTQYFGPGTRLTVL.

This rearrangement joins TRBV5-1 to TRBJ2-7, with 7 bases aligning to TRBD2. The CDR3 contains 15 residues. J lost 2 bases, V lost 0 bases, and 5 bases had no gene match. Looked up from germline, CDR1 is SGHRS and CDR2 is YFSETQ. CDR3 sequence (DNA): TGCGCCAGCAGCTTGGATGCGGGAGAGACCTACGAGCAGTACTTC. Its translation is CASSLDAGETYEQYF. The full variable domain, its missing parts supplied by reference TRBV5-1 and TRBJ2-7, is KAGVTQTPRYLIKTRGQQVTLSCSPISGHRSVSWYQQTPGQGLQFLFEYFSETQRNKGNFPGRFSGRQFSNSRSEMNVSTLELGDSALYLCASSLDAGETYEQYFGPGTRLTVT.

The V gene is TRBV29-1, the J gene TRBJ2-3, with D maybe TRBD1 (5 bases). CDR3 length: 14 residues. Germline CDR1 is SQVTM and CDR2 is ANQGSEA. The V end lost 6 bases, the J end lost 2 bases, and 15 bases lay between the germline ends. The chain's CDR3 is CSVDGAPSTDTQYF. CDR3 in DNA: TGCAGCGTCGATGGGGCTCCGTCCACAGATACGCAGTATTTT.

This rearrangement joins TRBV25-1 to TRBJ1-2; 11 nucleotides align to TRBD1. Germline V gene data show CDR1 as MGHDK and CDR2 as SYGVNS. This CDR3 contains 16 residues. J was trimmed by 6 bases and V by 2 bases; bases with no gene match: 8. The CDR3 here is CASSEMGTGGWNGYTF. The CDR3 nucleotides read TGTGCCAGCAGTGAAATGGGGACAGGGGGTTGGAATGGCTACACCTTC.

The chain recombines TRBV29-1 with TRBJ2-2, with TRBD2 identical over 11 bases. The germline gives CDR1 SQVTM, CDR2 ANQGSEA. The junction had 6 bases not matched to a gene; V was cut back by 4 bases and J by 2 bases. The CDR3 is 16 amino acids. The CDR3 DNA reads TGCAGCGTTGGGTCTAGCGGGGGGACAAACACCGGGGAGCTGTTTTTT. Its translation: CSVGSSGGTNTGELFF.

This clonotype was detected ten times or more. This chain joins TRBV4-1 and TRBJ1-4; TRBD1 agrees at 7 bases. The CDR3 totals 14 residues. The V gene end was trimmed by 6 bases and the J gene end by 4 bases; junction bases not matched to a gene: 5. Germline CDR1 is MGHRA and CDR2 is YSYEKL. This chain's CDR3 is CASSLGQLNEKLFF. In nucleotides, the CDR3 is TGCGCCAGCAGTTTGGGACAGCTTAATGAAAAACTGTTTTTT.

This clonotype was detected ten times or more. This chain connects TRBV20-1 to TRBJ2-1; 8 positions agree with TRBD2. CDR1 and CDR2 (germline): DFQATT, SNEGSKA (reference sequence). The length of the CDR3 is 12 residues. Trimming cost V 5 bases and J 4 bases; bases outside gene matches: 1. CDR3 residues: CSAQREYNEQFF. DNA for the CDR3: TGCAGTGCTCAGCGGGAGTACAATGAGCAGTTCTTC.

This clonotype has only one observation. A read error is possible here, since a much larger clone lies one base away. The chain is built from TRBV4-3 and TRBJ1-1, with no clear D. The CDR3 sequence is 13 residues long. Germline V gives CDR1 LGHNA, CDR2 YSLEER. CDR3 sequence reads: CASSPSRNTKAFF. In nucleotides, the CDR3 is TGCGCCAGCAGCCCGAGTCGGAACACTAAAGCTTTCTTT.

This clonotype has a handful of counts. This sequence joins TRBV10-2 and TRBJ2-5; D unclear. CDR1 and CDR2 from the germline V gene are WSHSY and SAAADI. V was clipped by 0 bases and J by 7 bases, with 9 bases between them. This CDR3 spans 13 amino acids. The CDR3 sequence: CASSESMGWTQYF. The CDR3 DNA sequence: TGCGCCAGCAGTGAGTCCATGGGTTGGACCCAGTACTTC.

The chain couples TRBV4-2 to TRBJ2-3, with D unclear. Germline V CDR1 and CDR2: LGHNA, YNFKEQ. The CDR3 contains 16 residues. The V gene lost 4 bases and the J gene lost 1 base, with 15 bases spanning the gap. CDR3 region: CASSPVMAVGTDTQYF. The DNA for the CDR3 is TGTGCCAGCAGCCCAGTCATGGCAGTCGGCACAGATACGCAGTATTTT.

The rearrangement links TRBV15 to TRBJ1-4, with a tentative D call TRBD1 (5 bases). Germline loops: CDR1 LNHNV, CDR2 YYDKDF (reference sequence). V shed 4 bases and J shed 8 bases, with 17 bases lying between them. This CDR3 region has 15 residues. CDR3 bases: TGTGCCACCAGCACAAACGGGGCTTCTATAGAAAAACTGTTTTTT. Protein product: CATSTNGASIEKLFF.

V usage is TRBV12-3 or TRBV12-4 and J usage is TRBJ2-6; D may be TRBD1 or TRBD2 (6 bases each). The V gene lost 2 bases and the J gene lost 4 bases, with 18 bases spanning the gap. This CDR3 is built from 18 residues. CDR3 coding DNA: TGTGCCAGCAGTTTAACCTTCGGGGGCGCGCAAGGGGCCAACGTCCTGACTTTC. It yields the protein CASSLTFGGAQGANVLTF.